The sequence of this TCR beta chain was determined in a study of molecular identifiers for immune sequencing clone quantification. Study results and limitations: Spiked Jurkat TCR RNA equal to one cell could reportedly be picked out among 900,000 to 1,000,000 naive cells.

Trimming took 5 bases from V and 7 from J, leaving 8 bases between them. The CDR3 spans 10 residues. Germline V CDR1 and CDR2: GTSNPN, SVGIG (reference sequence). Methods described previously were used for bulk TCR libraries, and listed TCR primers were applied. From the PCR reads, TCRdb called clonotypes with MiXCR, one entry per CDR3 protein. Found here are fewer than 350,000 distinct CDR3 sequences, roughly a quarter of them singletons; the top ten hold around 0.7%. This clonotype was found many times. The antigen remains undetermined. The rearrangement joins TRBV30 to TRBJ1-1, with D uncertain. The source of this sequence is a human donor in good health. Some libraries in this study had Jurkat cell RNA spiked in. Sequenced material: naive CD8+ T cells from blood, with Jurkat cell RNA spiked in. Subset denoted: FACS-sorted CD8+CD4-CCR7+CD45RA+ naive T cells. The CDR3 DNA reads TGTGCCTGGGGCCGGGTTGAAGCTTTCTTT. The encoded protein is CAWGRVEAFF.